Below, 18 T cell receptor beta chains from the same sample are listed, as sequenced in a study of response to subunit inactivated influenza vaccine. TCRdb analysed the RT-PCR reads with MiXCR anew, one entry per CDR3 protein. The data hold 650,000 to 800,000 distinct CDR3 sequences, with approximately 15% observed a single time. The source material was PBMCs from blood, sampled 14 to 15 days before vaccination. The receptors shown here come from a man aged 45-60 years who received an inactivated influenza vaccine.

This clonotype has a count of ten or more. The V gene is TRBV10-3, the J gene TRBJ2-2; a weak D match, TRBD1 (6 bases). The CDR3 has 14 amino acids. Trimming cost V 5 bases and J 5 bases, with 12 bases left between them. Germline lookup yields CDR1 ENHRY and CDR2 SYGVKD. As DNA, the CDR3 is TGTGCCATCAGTCTACAGGGTGAAACCGGGGAGCTGTTTTTT. Encoded protein: CAISLQGETGELFF.

This clonotype was detected only a few times. The chain is built from TRBV24-1 and TRBJ2-6, with D perhaps TRBD1 or TRBD2 (5 bases each). Germline loops: CDR1 KGHDR, CDR2 SFDVKD. Trimming pared 4 bases from V and 2 bases from J, leaving 11 bases between. The CDR3 consists of 16 residues. The chain's CDR3 is CATSDVTGPGANVLTF. CDR3 bases: TGTGCCACCAGTGACGTAACGGGGCCTGGGGCCAACGTCCTGACTTTC.

The chain recombines TRBV5-1 with TRBJ1-1; no clear D. The CDR3 sequence is 14 residues long. Germline CDR1 is SGHRS and CDR2 is YFSETQ. V shed 7 bases and J shed 3 bases, with 16 bases lying between them. The CDR3 nucleotides read TGCGCCAGCCGATCGTTTAGGGAAGACACTGAAGCTTTCTTT. Translating gives CASRSFREDTEAFF.

This clonotype was seen only a few times. The chain carries TRBV6-5 and TRBJ2-3; D is ambiguous. V lost 2 bases, J lost 6 bases, and 12 bases lay in between. CDR1 is MNHEY, CDR2 SVGAGI, per germline. This CDR3 region has 14 residues. The CDR3 DNA reads TGTGCCAGCAGTTACGGCCAGGAAAGGGATACGCAGTATTTT. Translated, it gives CASSYGQERDTQYF.

CDR3 coding DNA: TGCGCCAGCAGCCAAGGCAGGACTAGCGGGAACACCGGGGAGCTGTTTTTT. Translated, it gives CASSQGRTSGNTGELFF. The chain uses TRBV4-3 and TRBJ2-2; 10 bases are shared with TRBD2. From germline, CDR1 is LGHNA and CDR2 YSLEER. The CDR3 runs to 17 residues. Germline trimming cut 1 base from V and 1 base from J; bases unmatched to any gene: 3.

The CDR3: CASSIGQGFYNEQFF. The DNA for the CDR3 is TGTGCCAGCAGCATCGGACAGGGATTTTACAATGAGCAGTTCTTC. The chain has TRBV7-9 and TRBJ2-1, with TRBD1 matching 8 bases. CDR1 is SEHNR, CDR2 FQNEAQ, per germline (reference sequence). The J segment lost 4 bases and the V segment lost 5 bases, leaving 7 bases of the junction unmatched. The length of the CDR3 is 15 residues.

The V and J genes are TRBV24-1 and TRBJ2-3; 8 bases match TRBD2. Germline V gives CDR1 KGHDR, CDR2 SFDVKD. The CDR3 sequence is 19 residues long. The V and J ends lost 3 bases and 6 bases, in that order; junction bases with no gene match: 19. CDR3 loop: CATSDPRGTSGGSLDTQYF. The DNA for the CDR3 is TGTGCCACCAGTGATCCGCGAGGGACCAGCGGGGGATCCTTGGATACGCAGTATTTT.

V usage is TRBV6-2 or TRBV6-3 and J usage is TRBJ2-3, with TRBD2 matching 9 bases. Germline V CDR1 and CDR2: MNHEY, SVGEGT. The junction had 2 bases not matched to a gene; V was cut back by 1 base and J by 0 bases. This CDR3 spans 16 amino acids. The CDR3 protein is CASSYYTSGSTDTQYF. The CDR3 DNA reads as TGTGCCAGCAGTTACTACACTAGCGGGAGCACAGATACGCAGTATTTT.

The chain joins TRBV2 to TRBJ1-6; weak D call: TRBD1 (5 bases). The CDR3 is 13 amino acids. Germline lookup yields CDR1 SNHLY and CDR2 FYNNEI. Trimming pared 8 bases from V and 10 bases from J, leaving 15 bases between. In DNA form, the CDR3 reads TGTGCCAGCTGGGGACGGGTAGACTCACCCCTCCACTTT. This gives the protein CASWGRVDSPLHF. The complete variable domain, with remaining parts taken from reference TRBV2 and TRBJ1-6, reads EPEVTQTPSHQVTQMGQEVILRCVPISNHLYFYWYRQILGQKVEFLVSFYNNEISEKSEIFDDQFSVERPDGSNFTLKIRSTKLEDSAMYFCASWGRVDSPLHFGNGTRLTVT.

This rearrangement joins TRBV20-1 to TRBJ2-5; 7 bases map to TRBD1. J lost 2 bases, V lost 6 bases, and 6 bases had no gene match. Germline CDR1 reads DFQATT; CDR2 reads SNEGSKA (reference sequence). The CDR3 consists of 13 residues. CDR3 in DNA: TGCAGTGCGATCCCGACAGGGCAAGAGACCCAGTACTTC. It is translated as CSAIPTGQETQYF.

This clonotype has a count of ten or more. The chain carries TRBV4-3 and TRBJ2-3, with 7 bases matching TRBD1. In germline, CDR1 is LGHNA, CDR2 YSLEER. The CDR3 consists of 17 residues. Trimming took 0 bases from V and 1 from J; bases not matched to a gene: 7. This chain's CDR3 is CASSQDTRGSRTDTQYF. CDR3 bases: TGCGCCAGCAGCCAAGACACCAGGGGGAGCCGCACAGATACGCAGTATTTT.

The gene calls are TRBV5-6 and TRBJ2-1; 7 bases agree with TRBD2. CDR1 SGHDT and CDR2 YYEEEE come from the germline V gene. J was trimmed by 7 bases and V by 0 bases; bases with no gene match: 7. This CDR3 is 15 amino acids long. In DNA, the CDR3 is TGTGCCAGCAGCTTGGATCTAGCGGCCTCTAATGAGCAGTTCTTC. It encodes CASSLDLAASNEQFF.

The V and J genes are TRBV4-1 and TRBJ2-5; 11 positions match TRBD2. The CDR3 runs 20 residues. Germline CDR1 and CDR2: MGHRA and YSYEKL. Trimming cost V 2 bases and J 1 base; bases outside gene matches: 15. In DNA form, the CDR3 reads TGCGCCAGCAGCCAACGCGCTAGCGGGGGGCTCCCCTCTTCCCAAGAGACCCAGTACTTC. Translated, it gives CASSQRASGGLPSSQETQYF.

This clonotype was detected ten times or more. V is TRBV29-1 and J is TRBJ2-1; D unresolved. Per germline, CDR1 SQVTM and CDR2 ANQGSEA. Deletions cut 3 bases from V and 12 bases from J, with 15 bases between. The CDR3 contains 12 residues. CDR3 protein: CSVDGVSVAQFF. DNA for the CDR3: TGCAGCGTTGATGGTGTCTCTGTCGCGCAGTTCTTC.

V gene TRBV4-3 combines with J gene TRBJ2-1; possibly TRBD1 for D (6 bases). V was trimmed by 4 bases and J by 8 bases, leaving 21 bases between them. Per the germline V gene, CDR1 is LGHNA and CDR2 is YSLEER. The CDR3 has 16 residues. CDR3 coding DNA: TGCGCCAGCAGCCCAGAGACAGGCGGGCTAGCTTATGAGCAGTTCTTC. It yields the protein CASSPETGGLAYEQFF.

This clonotype is a singleton in its sample. The chain is built from TRBV6-1 and TRBJ2-5, with 9 bases fitting TRBD1. Germline assignment: CDR1 MNHNS and CDR2 SASEGT. V lost 6 bases to trimming and J lost 4 bases; unmatched junction nucleotides: 6. The CDR3 sequence is 14 residues long. CDR3 sequence reads: CASRTGTGLETQYF. The CDR3 region has the DNA TGTGCCAGCAGAACCGGGACAGGGTTAGAGACCCAGTACTTC.

In this sample, this clonotype turned up many times. The chain links TRBV28 to TRBJ2-1, with D possibly being TRBD1 (5 bases). This CDR3 has 13 residues. Germline loops: CDR1 MDHEN, CDR2 SYDVKM. V lost 4 bases, J lost 8 bases, and 12 bases lay in between. This chain's CDR3 is CASSYPQVDEQFF. CDR3 in DNA: TGTGCCAGCAGTTACCCACAGGTCGATGAGCAGTTCTTC.

The gene calls are TRBV18 and TRBJ2-1, with a possible D match to TRBD2 (6 bases). CDR3 length equals 13 residues. With 4 bases removed from V and 7 bases from J, the gap between germline ends came to 11 bases. Germline V CDR1 and CDR2: KGHSH, LQKENI. The CDR3 loop is CASSRSGGNEQFF. The CDR3 region has the DNA TGTGCCAGCTCACGGAGTGGGGGGAATGAGCAGTTCTTC.